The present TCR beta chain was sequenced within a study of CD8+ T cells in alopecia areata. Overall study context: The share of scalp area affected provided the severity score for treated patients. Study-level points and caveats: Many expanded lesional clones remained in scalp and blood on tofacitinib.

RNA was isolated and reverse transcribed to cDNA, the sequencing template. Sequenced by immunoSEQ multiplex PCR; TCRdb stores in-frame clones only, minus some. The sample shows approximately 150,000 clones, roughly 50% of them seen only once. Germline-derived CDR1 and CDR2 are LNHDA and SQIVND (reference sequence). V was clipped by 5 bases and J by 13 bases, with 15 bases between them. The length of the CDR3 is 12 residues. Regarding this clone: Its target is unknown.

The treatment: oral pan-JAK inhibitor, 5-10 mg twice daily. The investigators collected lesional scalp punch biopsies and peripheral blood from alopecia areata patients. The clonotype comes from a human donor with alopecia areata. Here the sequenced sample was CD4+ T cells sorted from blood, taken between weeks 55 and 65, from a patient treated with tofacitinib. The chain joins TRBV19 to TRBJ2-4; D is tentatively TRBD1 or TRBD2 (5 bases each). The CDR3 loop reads CASSSPGTLQYF. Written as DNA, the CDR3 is TGTGCCAGTAGTTCCCCTGGGACCTTACAGTACTTC.